This T cell receptor beta chain was retrieved from a study of a mutant IDH1 vaccine in newly diagnosed glioma (dated by TCRdb to the early 2020s). Background on the whole study: Patients were given eight vaccinations, in weeks 1, 3, 5, 7, 11, 15, 19 and 23, which matched visits V03 through V10. Vaccination was initiated 4-6 weeks after radiotherapy alone, or concurrently with temozolomide cycles in the chemotherapy-containing groups. Of the roughly 32 treated patients, about 62% were male and approximately 40% were female, and a mean age of roughly 41 years was recorded. Prior to enrollment, standard therapy consisting of radiotherapy alone, temozolomide alone, or radiochemotherapy with temozolomide had been administered to patients, with the combination being received by most patients. Six visits were used for peripheral blood collection: V03 (baseline), V05, V07, V10, V12 and V13. For exploratory analyses, longitudinal TCRB deep sequencing was carried out in 25 to 30 treated patients wherever samples were available. The paper's findings and limits, for the study overall: Selection of PBMC samples for TCRB deep sequencing was based on availability. The authors noted that analyses of patient blood samples could not be reproduced because of sample limitations. Immune responses induced by the vaccine were seen in approximately 92% of patients across multiple MHC alleles. Pseudoprogression appeared unrelated to alterations in the top peripheral T cell clonotypes detected by TCRB sequencing.

Regarding this clone: What antigen it recognizes has not been identified. No base-level quality is on record; no much larger clone is a single base apart.

Library creation used the immunoSEQ multiplex PCR assay. Rearranged TCR beta chain sequences were amplified with the hsTCRB Kit following the manufacturer's protocol. Sequencing of TCRB libraries was carried out on an Illumina MiSeq. The original pipeline was this. The kit vendor's proprietary platform handled demultiplexing, trimming and gene mapping. In its TCRdb copy, this immuneACCESS table keeps in-frame sequences only and misses some clones. Where compared with another copy, unresolved V genes explain less than half of these, and the others have no known cause. V and J calls and clone size are as listed in that table; D and trimming were resolved from the DNA. In this sample the table shows over 95,000 clones, roughly 90% of which occur a single time. 0.6% to 0.75% of the sample is taken by the ten largest. Interpreted using the paper, the time point label stands for: week 11, during vaccination. Each vaccine dose was 300 ug of a 20-mer mutant IDH1 peptide in Montanide, given subcutaneously with topical imiquimod. Donors had newly diagnosed WHO grade 3 or 4 IDH1-mutant astrocytomas with loss of nuclear ATRX. The samples were drawn from NOA16, a multicentre, single-arm, open-label phase I trial in Germany that tested a mutant IDH1 peptide vaccine in humans for the first time. Genomic DNA for TCRB sequencing was extracted from EDTA blood using the DNeasy Blood and Tissue Kit.

The clonotype was recovered from a woman in her forties or fifties with glioma. The source was PBMCs, collected from a glioma patient whose treatment included an IDH1 peptide vaccine.

The encoded CDR3 is CASSSTDGETQYF. The bases read TGTGCCAGCAGCTCCACAGATGGCGAGACCCAGTACTTC. The rearranged segments are TRBV9 and TRBJ2-5, with the D gene uncertain. Reading from cysteine to phenylalanine, the CDR3 counts 13 amino acids. Of all the DNA, just the CDR3 is kept, 39 bases in frame from base 1. Trimming takes 4 bases from V and 5 bases from J, and the germline ends sit 12 bases apart. Reading the germline V gene gives CDR1 SGDLS and CDR2 YYNGEE.